These T cell receptor beta chains were read from a single sample in a study of T-cell memory formation after mild COVID-19. TCRdb reanalysed the 5' RACE reads using MiXCR and keeps one entry per CDR3 protein. The repertoire has 300,000 to 400,000 distinct CDR3 sequences, around 14% of them found once; the top ten carry 20% to 25%. Material for sequencing was PBMCs or a T cell subset sorted from them (not recorded which). These TCRs come from a man aged 18-30 years who had mild COVID-19 (a few samples of this study predate the infection). Cell type and time point are not known. CDR3s include the opening cysteine and the closing phenylalanine or tryptophan. The D gene is left open where the match is weak. Where a row states a size, it is once, few, many or the class of an expanded clone; other rows omit it.

D gene	clone size	V gene	J gene	CDR3 DNA	CDR3 protein
TRBD2	many	TRBV12-3/TRBV12-4	TRBJ2-1	TGTGCCAGCAGATGGACTAGCGGGGGGAATGAGCAGTTCTTC	CASRWTSGGNEQFF
TRBD2	many	TRBV7-2	TRBJ2-3	TGTGCCAGCAGCTTAGGAAGCGGGGGGGTCACAGATACGCAGTATTTT	CASSLGSGGVTDTQYF
TRBD2	many	TRBV12-3/TRBV12-4	TRBJ2-3	TGTGCCAGCAGTTGGACTAGCGGGATCACAGATACGCAGTATTTT	CASSWTSGITDTQYF
TRBD1	few	TRBV6-5	TRBJ1-6	TGTGCCAGCAGTTACTCGTGGGACAGGGATTCACCCCTCCACTTT	CASSYSWDRDSPLHF
TRBD1	NA	TRBV20-1	TRBJ2-3	TGCAGTGCTCGCTGGACAGGGGGTTACACAGATACGCAGTATTTT	CSARWTGGYTDTQYF
NA	many	TRBV10-2	TRBJ2-3	TGCGCCAGCTCTACTAGCCACAGCACAGATACGCAGTATTTT	CASSTSHSTDTQYF
NA	NA	TRBV6-6	TRBJ2-2	TGTGCCAGCAGTTCCTGGACAGACGGAGTTAACACCGGGGAGCTGTTTTTT	CASSSWTDGVNTGELFF
NA	few	TRBV5-4	TRBJ1-1	TGTGCCAGCAGCTTTGCAGACTCGGGCCAGTTGAACACTGAAGCTTTCTTT	CASSFADSGQLNTEAFF
TRBD1	few	TRBV5-1	TRBJ1-4	TGCGCCAGCAGCTTGGGCCGGGGACAGACTAATGAAAAACTGTTTTTT	CASSLGRGQTNEKLFF
NA	NA	TRBV20-1	TRBJ2-5	TGCAGTGCTAGAGTTCCGGGGGCAGAGACCCAGTACTTC	CSARVPGAETQYF
TRBD2	NA	TRBV20-1	TRBJ2-3	TGCAGTGCTAGAGATAGGCTAGCGGGGGGCACAGATACGCAGTATTTT	CSARDRLAGGTDTQYF
NA	NA	TRBV27	TRBJ1-6	TGTGCCAGCACCTCCGGGGGGGATACAATCATGGGGCCCCTCCACTTT	CASTSGGDTIMGPLHF
NA	many	TRBV4-3	TRBJ2-3	TGCGCCAGCAGCCGCAAATTTGGGGGACTCACAGATACGCAGTATTTT	CASSRKFGGLTDTQYF